This T cell receptor beta chain was captured in a study of OX40 agonist ivuxolimab in advanced cancers. Study overall: Ivuxolimab is an agonistic anti-OX40 (CD134) antibody, and patients were treated with it. Two cutaneous melanoma patients and one hepatocellular carcinoma patient, three in all, had partial responses.

A remark on this clone: The antigen is not known.

Study findings and constraints: Some of the nonresponding patients also showed low levels of normalized T-cell clonal expansion.

TCRdb's copy holds only in-frame clones and misses some; the assay was immunoSEQ multiplex PCR. Of about 32,000 clones listed, 75% to 85% are singletons. Cycle 7 day 1, cycle 4 day 1, and baseline were the timepoints at which blood was sampled. Germline loops: CDR1 MDHEN, CDR2 SYDVKM. The CDR3 length is 14 residues. Unmatched junction bases numbered 2, after V lost 3 bases and J lost 3 bases. The gene calls are TRBV28 and TRBJ2-5; 9 bases agree with TRBD1. The material sequenced was CD4+ or CD8+ T cells sorted from blood, taken in a trial of the OX40 agonist ivuxolimab. The clonotype was recovered from an adult with an advanced solid tumor such as melanoma, head and neck, liver or kidney cancer. The CDR3 sequence is CASSFRDREETQYF. CDR3 sequence (DNA): TGTGCCAGCAGTTTCAGGGACAGGGAAGAGACCCAGTACTTC. The variable domain in full, with the rest retrieved from reference TRBV28 and TRBJ2-5, is DVKVTQSSRYLVKRTGEKVFLECVQDMDHENMFWYRQDPGLGLRLIYFSYDVKMKEKGDIPEGYSVSREKKERFSLILESASTNQTSMYLCASSFRDREETQYFGPGTRLLVL.